These 10 T cell receptor beta chains share one sample of origin, sequenced in a study of blood T cell repertoires in COVID-19. The data were produced by immunoSEQ multiplex PCR, yet TCRdb's version contains in-frame clones alone and is incomplete. The sample has around 140,000 clones; about 74% are singletons. The sequencing sample was made of peripheral blood. Receptors originate from a man aged 45-65 years with acute or convalescent COVID-19.

This CDR3 is CASSPGRETDTQYF. CDR3 nucleotide sequence: TGTGCCAGCAGCCCGGGGAGGGAAACAGATACGCAGTATTTT. V gene TRBV7-7 combines with J gene TRBJ2-3; 7 positions agree with TRBD2. Trimming at V came to 5 bases and at J to 3 bases, leaving 5 bases not matched to a gene. Germline V gene data show CDR1 as SSHAT and CDR2 as FNYEAQ (reference sequence). The CDR3 is 14 amino acids.

Regarding this clone: At one boundary the junction diverges from the germline segment, which might be a read error. This chain uses TRBV12-3 or TRBV12-4 with TRBJ1-3, with 7 bases identical to TRBD1. The CDR3 is 12 amino acids. The CDR3 region has the DNA TGTGCCAGCAGTTACCGGGACAGCGCCGATATTTTT. It specifies CASSYRDSADIF.

V usage is TRBV4-1 and J usage is TRBJ1-4; 7 bases match TRBD1. The CDR3 loop spans 13 amino acids. Looked up from germline, CDR1 is MGHRA and CDR2 is YSYEKL. V was pared by 7 bases and J by 6 bases, with 5 bases of the junction left unmatched. CDR3 nucleotides: TGCGCCAGCATAGGGGGCCCCTATGAAAAACTGTTTTTT. This codes for CASIGGPYEKLFF.

The chain combines TRBV27 with TRBJ2-2; D uncertain. The germline gives CDR1 MNHEY, CDR2 SMNVEV (reference sequence). The CDR3 sequence is 14 residues long. V dropped 4 bases and J dropped 2 bases, with 8 bases sitting between them. CDR3 amino acids: CASSWAENTGELFF. CDR3 nucleotide sequence: TGTGCCAGCAGTTGGGCAGAAAACACCGGGGAGCTGTTTTTT.

The rearrangement links TRBV4-2 to TRBJ1-2; 9 bases are shared with TRBD1. After removal of 4 bases from V and 8 bases from J, the junction contained 5 bases not matched to a gene. The CDR3 spans 13 residues. Germline CDR1 is LGHNA and CDR2 is YNFKEQ. The CDR3 loop reads CASSPPTGGGYTF. CDR3 bases: TGTGCCAGCAGCCCTCCGACAGGGGGAGGCTACACCTTC.

Only a few counts were recorded for this clone. This chain links TRBV7-5 with TRBJ1-1. TRBV7-5 is a pseudogene locus. The CDR3 sequence is 14 residues long. In DNA, the CDR3 is TGTGCCAGAAGCTTAACGGGGGAGAGGACTGAAGCTTTCTTT. This gives the protein CARSLTGERTEAFF.

This chain joins TRBV6-1 and TRBJ2-7, with D perhaps matching TRBD2 (5 bases). Germline V gene sequence: CDR1 MNHNS, CDR2 SASEGT. This CDR3 contains 16 residues. The V and J ends lost 4 bases and 4 bases respectively, with 20 bases between them. CDR3 in amino acids: CASSGRSTALGYEQYV. The CDR3 nucleotides read TGTGCCAGCAGTGGGAGGTCTACCGCCCTGGGTTACGAGCAGTACGTC.

Details on this clone: Other DNA sequences in this sample translate to the same CDR3. The chain combines TRBV2 with TRBJ1-4; perhaps TRBD1 as D (6 bases). V was shortened by 5 bases and J by 8 bases, with 15 bases between the two germline ends. The germline V gene has CDR1 SNHLY and CDR2 FYNNEI. The length of the CDR3 is 14 residues. This CDR3 reads CASSLTGGREKLFF. The CDR3 bases are TGTGCCAGCAGTTTGACAGGCGGACGGGAAAAACTGTTTTTT.

J is TRBJ2-3 and V is TRBV9; D perhaps matches TRBD2 (6 bases). V lost 4 bases, J lost 2 bases, and 20 bases lay in between. Germline V gives CDR1 SGDLS, CDR2 YYNGEE. This CDR3 spans 17 amino acids. CDR3 sequence: CASSPSVAGFFTDTQYF. The DNA of the CDR3 is TGTGCCAGCAGCCCCTCGGTGGCGGGGTTCTTCACAGATACGCAGTATTTT.

This clone was seen only once. The chain carries TRBV2 and TRBJ1-4; the D gene is possibly TRBD1 (6 bases). CDR1 and CDR2 (germline): SNHLY, FYNNEI. V was cut by 1 base and J by 14 bases, with 14 bases left in between. The CDR3 totals 13 residues. CDR3 DNA sequence: TGTGCCAGCAGTGAAGGGGGGCCTAGCAGGCTGTTTTTT. This translates into CASSEGGPSRLFF.